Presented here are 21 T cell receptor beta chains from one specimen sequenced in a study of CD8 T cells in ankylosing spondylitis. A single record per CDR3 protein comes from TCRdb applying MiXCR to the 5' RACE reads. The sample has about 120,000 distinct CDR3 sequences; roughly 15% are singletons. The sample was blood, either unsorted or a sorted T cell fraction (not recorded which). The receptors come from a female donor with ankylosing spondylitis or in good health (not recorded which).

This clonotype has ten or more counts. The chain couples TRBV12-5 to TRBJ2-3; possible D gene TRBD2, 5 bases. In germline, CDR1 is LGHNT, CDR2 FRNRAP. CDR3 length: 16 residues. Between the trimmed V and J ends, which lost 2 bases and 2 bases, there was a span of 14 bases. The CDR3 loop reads CASGLPYSGFTDTQYF. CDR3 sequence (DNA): TGTGCTAGTGGTTTGCCCTACTCGGGATTCACAGATACGCAGTATTTT.

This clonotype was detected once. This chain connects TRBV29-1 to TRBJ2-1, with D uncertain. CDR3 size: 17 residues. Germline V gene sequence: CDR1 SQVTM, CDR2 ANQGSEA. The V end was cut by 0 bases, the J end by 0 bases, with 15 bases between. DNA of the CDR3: TGCAGCGTTGAAGATCTTCGTGGCGAGAGCTCCTACAATGAGCAGTTCTTC. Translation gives CSVEDLRGESSYNEQFF.

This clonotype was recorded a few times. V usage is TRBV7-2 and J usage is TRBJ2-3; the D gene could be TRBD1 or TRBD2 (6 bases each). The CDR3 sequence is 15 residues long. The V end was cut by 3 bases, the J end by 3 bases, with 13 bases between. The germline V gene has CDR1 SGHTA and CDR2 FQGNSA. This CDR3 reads CASSFGGAGTDTQYF. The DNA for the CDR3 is TGTGCCAGCAGCTTCGGGGGCGCAGGGACAGATACGCAGTATTTT.

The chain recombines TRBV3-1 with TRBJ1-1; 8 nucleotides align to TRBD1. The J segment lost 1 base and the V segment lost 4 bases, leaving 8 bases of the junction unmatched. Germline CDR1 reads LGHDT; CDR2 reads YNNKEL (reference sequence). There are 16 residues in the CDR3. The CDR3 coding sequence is TGTGCCAGCAGCCCCTTAACCGGGACAGGGAACACTGAAGCTTTCTTT. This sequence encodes CASSPLTGTGNTEAFF.

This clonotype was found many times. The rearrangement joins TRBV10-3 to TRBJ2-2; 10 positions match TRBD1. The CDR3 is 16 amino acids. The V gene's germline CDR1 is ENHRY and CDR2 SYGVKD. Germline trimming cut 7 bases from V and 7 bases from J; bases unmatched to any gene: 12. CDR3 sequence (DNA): TGTGCCATCAAGTCTGCCGGGACAGGGGATGGCGGGGAGCTGTTTTTT. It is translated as CAIKSAGTGDGGELFF.

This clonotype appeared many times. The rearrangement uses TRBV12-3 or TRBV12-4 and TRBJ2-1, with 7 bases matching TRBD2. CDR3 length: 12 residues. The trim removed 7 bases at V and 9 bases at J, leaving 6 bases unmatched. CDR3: CASILRGGEQFF. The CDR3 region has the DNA TGTGCCAGCATCCTTCGCGGGGGTGAGCAGTTCTTC.

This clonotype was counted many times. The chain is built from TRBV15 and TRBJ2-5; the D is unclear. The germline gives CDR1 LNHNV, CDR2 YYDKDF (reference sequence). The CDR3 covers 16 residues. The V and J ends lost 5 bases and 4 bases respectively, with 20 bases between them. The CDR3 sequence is CATSGTGPSALETQYF. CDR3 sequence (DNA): TGTGCCACCAGCGGAACCGGGCCTTCGGCTTTAGAGACCCAGTACTTC.

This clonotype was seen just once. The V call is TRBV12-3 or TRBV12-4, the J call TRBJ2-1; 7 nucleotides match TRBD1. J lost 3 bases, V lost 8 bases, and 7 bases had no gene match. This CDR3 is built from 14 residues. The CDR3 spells CASDYDRDYNEQFF. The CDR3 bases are TGTGCCAGCGACTACGACAGGGACTACAATGAGCAGTTCTTC.

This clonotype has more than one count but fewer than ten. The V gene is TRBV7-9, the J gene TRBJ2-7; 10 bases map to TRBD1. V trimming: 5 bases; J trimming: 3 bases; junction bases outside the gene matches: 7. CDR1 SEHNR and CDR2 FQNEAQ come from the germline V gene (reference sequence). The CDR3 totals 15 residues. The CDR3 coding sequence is TGTGCCAGCAGCGAAGGACAGGGGGGTTTCTACGAGCAGTACTTC. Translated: CASSEGQGGFYEQYF.

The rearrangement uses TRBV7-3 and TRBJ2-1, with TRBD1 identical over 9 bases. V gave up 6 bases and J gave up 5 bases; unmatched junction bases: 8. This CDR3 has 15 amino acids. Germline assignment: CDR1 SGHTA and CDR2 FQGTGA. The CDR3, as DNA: TGTGCCAGCAGTAAAGGGGACAGGGACAACAATGAGCAGTTCTTC. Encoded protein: CASSKGDRDNNEQFF.

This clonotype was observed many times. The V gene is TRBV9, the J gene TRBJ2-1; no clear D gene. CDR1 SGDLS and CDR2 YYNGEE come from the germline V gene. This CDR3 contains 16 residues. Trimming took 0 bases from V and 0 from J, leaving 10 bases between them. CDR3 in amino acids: CASSVATGSSYNEQFF. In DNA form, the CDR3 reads TGTGCCAGCAGCGTAGCTACGGGTAGCTCCTACAATGAGCAGTTCTTC. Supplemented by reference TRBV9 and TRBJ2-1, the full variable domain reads DSGVTQTPKHLITATGQRVTLRCSPRSGDLSVYWYQQSLDQGLQFLIQYYNGEERAKGNILERFSAQQFPDLHSELNLSSLELGDSALYFCASSVATGSSYNEQFFGPGTRLTVL.

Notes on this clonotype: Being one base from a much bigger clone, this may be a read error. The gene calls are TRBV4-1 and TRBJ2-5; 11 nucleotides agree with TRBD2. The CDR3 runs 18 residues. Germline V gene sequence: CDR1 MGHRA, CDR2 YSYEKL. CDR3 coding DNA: TGCGCCAGCAGCCAAGGAGCCCTAGCGGGAGGTCACCAAGAGACCCAGTGCTTC. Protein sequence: CASSQGALAGGHQETQCF.

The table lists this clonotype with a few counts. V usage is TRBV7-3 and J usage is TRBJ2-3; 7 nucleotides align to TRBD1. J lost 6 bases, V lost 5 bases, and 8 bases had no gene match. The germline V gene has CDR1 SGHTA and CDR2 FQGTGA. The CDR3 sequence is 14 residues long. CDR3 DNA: TGTGCCAGCAGCCGAGGGGGCTCGTTGGATACGCAGTATTTT. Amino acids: CASSRGGSLDTQYF.

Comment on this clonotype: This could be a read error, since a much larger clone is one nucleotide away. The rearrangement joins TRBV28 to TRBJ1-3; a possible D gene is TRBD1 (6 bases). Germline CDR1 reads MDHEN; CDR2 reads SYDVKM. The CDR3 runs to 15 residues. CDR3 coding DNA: TGTGCCAGCAGTTTTTCGGGGGCTAGTGGAAACGCCATATATTTT. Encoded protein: CASSFSGASGNAIYF.

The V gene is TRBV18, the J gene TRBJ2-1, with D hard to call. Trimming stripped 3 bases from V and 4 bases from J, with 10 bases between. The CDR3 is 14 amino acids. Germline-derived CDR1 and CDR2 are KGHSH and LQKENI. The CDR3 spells CASSPNWDYNEQFF. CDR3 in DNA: TGTGCCAGCTCACCCAACTGGGATTACAATGAGCAGTTCTTC.

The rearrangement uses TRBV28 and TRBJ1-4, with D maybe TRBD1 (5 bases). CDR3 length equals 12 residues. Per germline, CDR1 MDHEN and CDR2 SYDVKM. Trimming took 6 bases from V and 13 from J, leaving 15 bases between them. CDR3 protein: CASRTPGRALFF. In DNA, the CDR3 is TGTGCCAGCAGGACGCCGGGACGGGCACTGTTTTTT.

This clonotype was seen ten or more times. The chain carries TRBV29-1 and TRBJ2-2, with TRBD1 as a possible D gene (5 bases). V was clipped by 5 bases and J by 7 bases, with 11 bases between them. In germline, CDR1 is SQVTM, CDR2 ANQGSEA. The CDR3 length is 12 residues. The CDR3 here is CSVLTADGELFF. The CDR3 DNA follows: TGCAGCGTTCTGACAGCCGACGGGGAGCTGTTTTTT.

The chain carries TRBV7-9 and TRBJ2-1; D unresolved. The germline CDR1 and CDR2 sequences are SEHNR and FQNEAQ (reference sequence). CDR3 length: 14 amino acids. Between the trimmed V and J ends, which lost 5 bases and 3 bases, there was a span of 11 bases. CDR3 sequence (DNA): TGTGCCAGCAGCCTAGGTCCACTCTACAATGAGCAGTTCTTC. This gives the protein CASSLGPLYNEQFF.

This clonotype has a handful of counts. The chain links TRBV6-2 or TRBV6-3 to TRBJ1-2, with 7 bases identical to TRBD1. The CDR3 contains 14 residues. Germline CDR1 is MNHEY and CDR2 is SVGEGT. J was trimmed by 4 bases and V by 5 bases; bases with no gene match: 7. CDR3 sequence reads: CASSTRTGSYGYTF. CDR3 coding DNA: TGTGCCAGCAGTACACGGACAGGCAGCTATGGCTACACCTTC.

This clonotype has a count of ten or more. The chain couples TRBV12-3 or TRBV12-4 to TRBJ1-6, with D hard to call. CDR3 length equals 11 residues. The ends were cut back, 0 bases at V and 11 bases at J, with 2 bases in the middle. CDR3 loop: CASSLAPPLHF. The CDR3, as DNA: TGTGCCAGCAGTTTAGCCCCACCCCTCCACTTT.

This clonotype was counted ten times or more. The CDR3 DNA follows: TGTGCCAGCAGCCCCCTGGGGCGGAAGAGCACAGATACGCAGTATTTT. This codes for CASSPLGRKSTDTQYF. The genes are TRBV3-1 and TRBJ2-3, with D possibly being TRBD1 (5 bases). The CDR3 sequence is 16 residues long. The germline V gene has CDR1 LGHDT and CDR2 YNNKEL (reference sequence). V shed 4 bases and J shed 0 bases, with 14 bases lying between them.